This is a list of T cell receptor beta chains from one sample in a study. MiXCR, run by TCRdb on the 5' RACE reads, gives a single entry per CDR3 protein. The sample has 45,000 to 70,000 distinct CDR3 sequences, around a quarter seen once. The sequenced sample consisted of tumor-infiltrating memory CD4+ T cells sorted from the breast tumor. The source is a female donor with breast cancer. Both conserved end residues are part of each CDR3. The D gene is left open where the match is weak. A row's size may be missing; if present it is once, few, many or a size class.

v_gene: TRBV5-1
d_gene: NA
j_gene: TRBJ1-1
abundance: NA
CDR3nt: TGCGCCAGCAGCTCAGACAGACACACTGAAGCTTTCTTT
CDR3aa: CASSSDRHTEAFF

v_gene: TRBV7-3
d_gene: NA
j_gene: TRBJ2-2
abundance: few
CDR3nt: TGTGCCAGCAGCCCTCGCGAGGGCTCGAACACCGGGGAGCTGTTTTTT
CDR3aa: CASSPREGSNTGELFF

v_gene: TRBV29-1
d_gene: NA
j_gene: TRBJ2-6
abundance: few
CDR3nt: TGCAGCGTTCTGGGGTCAACGTTCCAAAGCTCTGGGGCCAACGTCCTGACTTTC
CDR3aa: CSVLGSTFQSSGANVLTF

v_gene: TRBV7-6
d_gene: TRBD1
j_gene: TRBJ2-3
abundance: NA
CDR3nt: TGTGCCAGCAGGTCCACAGGGGCTACCACCGGAGATACGCAGTATTTT
CDR3aa: CASRSTGATTGDTQYF

v_gene: TRBV6-5
d_gene: NA
j_gene: TRBJ2-2
abundance: NA
CDR3nt: TGTGCCAGCAGTTACTCGAGGGGATTCGGGGAGCTGTTTTTT
CDR3aa: CASSYSRGFGELFF

v_gene: TRBV18
d_gene: NA
j_gene: TRBJ2-6
abundance: many
CDR3nt: TGTGCCAGCTCACCACCGGGGGCGCGGGTGAGAGGGGCCAACGTCCTGACTTTC
CDR3aa: CASSPPGARVRGANVLTF

v_gene: TRBV7-9
d_gene: NA
j_gene: TRBJ2-1
abundance: NA
CDR3nt: TGTGCCAGCAGCTTAGCTACAGGGAATGAGCAGTTCTTC
CDR3aa: CASSLATGNEQFF

v_gene: TRBV6-6
d_gene: TRBD1
j_gene: TRBJ1-2
abundance: NA
CDR3nt: TGTGCCGGCGGGACAGGGAAAGAGGGCTACACCTTC
CDR3aa: CAGGTGKEGYTF

v_gene: TRBV13
d_gene: TRBD1
j_gene: TRBJ2-4
abundance: few
CDR3nt: TGTGCCAGCAGCTTAGACAGGGGGAACATTCAGTACTTC
CDR3aa: CASSLDRGNIQYF

v_gene: TRBV5-6
d_gene: NA
j_gene: TRBJ2-3
abundance: NA
CDR3nt: TGTGCCAGCAGCTTGGGGGGGAGAGGGCTGACAGATACGCAGTATTTT
CDR3aa: CASSLGGRGLTDTQYF

v_gene: TRBV5-1
d_gene: NA
j_gene: TRBJ2-7
abundance: NA
CDR3nt: TGCGCCAGCAGCTTGGGGATCCAGTTTTTGGACGAGCAGTACTTC
CDR3aa: CASSLGIQFLDEQYF

v_gene: TRBV5-6
d_gene: NA
j_gene: TRBJ2-4
abundance: few
CDR3nt: TGTGCCAGCAGCTTGGACAGCAACATTCAGTACTTC
CDR3aa: CASSLDSNIQYF

v_gene: TRBV7-3
d_gene: NA
j_gene: TRBJ2-3
abundance: once
CDR3nt: TGTGCCAGCAGCCCCTCGGGAGAGATGCAGTATTTT
CDR3aa: CASSPSGEMQYF

v_gene: TRBV7-3
d_gene: NA
j_gene: TRBJ2-2
abundance: few
CDR3nt: TGTGCCAGCAGTCAGAGTTCGAACACCGGGGAGCTGTTTTTT
CDR3aa: CASSQSSNTGELFF

v_gene: TRBV28
d_gene: TRBD2
j_gene: TRBJ2-7
abundance: NA
CDR3nt: TGTGCCAGCAGTCCCAGCCAAGCGGGGGGGAACGAGCAGTACTTC
CDR3aa: CASSPSQAGGNEQYF

v_gene: TRBV12-3/TRBV12-4
d_gene: NA
j_gene: TRBJ1-1
abundance: few
CDR3nt: TGTGCCAGCAGTATCAAAGACAGTAACACTGAAGCTTTCTTT
CDR3aa: CASSIKDSNTEAFF

v_gene: TRBV5-4
d_gene: NA
j_gene: TRBJ1-1
abundance: few
CDR3nt: TGTGCCAGCAGCTTGGGACAGACTAACACTGAAGCTTTCTTT
CDR3aa: CASSLGQTNTEAFF

v_gene: TRBV29-1
d_gene: TRBD1
j_gene: TRBJ2-7
abundance: many
CDR3nt: TGCAGCGTTGAAGGTGGGACAGGGGCCTACGAGCAGTACTTC
CDR3aa: CSVEGGTGAYEQYF

v_gene: TRBV28
d_gene: TRBD1
j_gene: TRBJ2-2
abundance: NA
CDR3nt: TGTGCCAGCACCATTTACCTTTCCACAGGGGCGAACACCGGGGAGCTGTTTTTT
CDR3aa: CASTIYLSTGANTGELFF

v_gene: TRBV6-2/TRBV6-3
d_gene: NA
j_gene: TRBJ1-5
abundance: few
CDR3nt: TGTGCCAGCAGTGAAGCCCATCAGCCCCAGCATTTT
CDR3aa: CASSEAHQPQHF

v_gene: TRBV6-1
d_gene: TRBD1
j_gene: TRBJ1-1
abundance: few
CDR3nt: TGTGCCAGCCTGAATATTACAGGGGGCGTCACTGAAGCTTTCTTT
CDR3aa: CASLNITGGVTEAFF

v_gene: TRBV7-2
d_gene: NA
j_gene: TRBJ1-5
abundance: few
CDR3nt: TGTGCCAGCAGCCCCTCGCCCAATCAGCCCCAGCATTTT
CDR3aa: CASSPSPNQPQHF

v_gene: TRBV5-1
d_gene: TRBD2
j_gene: TRBJ2-5
abundance: few
CDR3nt: TGCGCCAGCAGCCAAAGGAGCGGGGGGCCAGAGACCCAGTACTTC
CDR3aa: CASSQRSGGPETQYF

v_gene: TRBV7-9
d_gene: TRBD2
j_gene: TRBJ2-5
abundance: NA
CDR3nt: TGTGCCAGCAGCCGACTAGCCTCAGGAGAGACCCAGTACTTC
CDR3aa: CASSRLASGETQYF

v_gene: TRBV9
d_gene: NA
j_gene: TRBJ1-1
abundance: NA
CDR3nt: TGTGCCAGCAGCGCCCTGGGACACAACACTGAAGCTTTCTTT
CDR3aa: CASSALGHNTEAFF

v_gene: TRBV2
d_gene: NA
j_gene: TRBJ1-1
abundance: NA
CDR3nt: TGTGCCAGCAGTAGCAGCCTGAACACTGAAGCTTTCTTT
CDR3aa: CASSSSLNTEAFF

v_gene: TRBV6-5
d_gene: TRBD1
j_gene: TRBJ1-1
abundance: NA
CDR3nt: TGTGCCAGCAGTCAGGCTTCGACAGGGCCCACTGAAGCTTTCTTT
CDR3aa: CASSQASTGPTEAFF

v_gene: TRBV20-1
d_gene: NA
j_gene: TRBJ2-7
abundance: NA
CDR3nt: TGCAGTGCCAGACTTATAAGCTCCTACGAGCAGTACTTC
CDR3aa: CSARLISSYEQYF

v_gene: TRBV20-1
d_gene: NA
j_gene: TRBJ1-1
abundance: few
CDR3nt: TGCAGTGCTACAGGGATGAACACTGAAGCTTTCTTT
CDR3aa: CSATGMNTEAFF

v_gene: TRBV10-3
d_gene: NA
j_gene: TRBJ2-1
abundance: few
CDR3nt: TGTGCCATCAGTGAGAACCACAATGAGCAGTTCTTC
CDR3aa: CAISENHNEQFF

v_gene: TRBV6-2/TRBV6-3
d_gene: NA
j_gene: TRBJ2-7
abundance: NA
CDR3nt: TGTGCCAGCAGGTTAACGACGGTAGCCGAGCAGTACTTC
CDR3aa: CASRLTTVAEQYF

v_gene: TRBV6-5
d_gene: NA
j_gene: TRBJ2-5
abundance: few
CDR3nt: TGTGCCAGCAGGTCAGCGGGCGGCAACCAAGAGACCCAGTACTTC
CDR3aa: CASRSAGGNQETQYF

v_gene: TRBV7-2
d_gene: NA
j_gene: TRBJ2-1
abundance: few
CDR3nt: TGTGCCAGCAGCTTAGCCAGGGTCGATGAGCAGTTCTTC
CDR3aa: CASSLARVDEQFF

v_gene: TRBV18
d_gene: NA
j_gene: TRBJ1-1
abundance: NA
CDR3nt: TGTGCCAGCTCACCACCGCTCCCAGAAGGGGTTGAGACTGAAGCTTTCTTT
CDR3aa: CASSPPLPEGVETEAFF

v_gene: TRBV7-2
d_gene: TRBD2
j_gene: TRBJ2-2
abundance: NA
CDR3nt: TGTGCCAGCAGCCCACTAGCGGGAGAAAGTACCGGGGAGCTGTTTTTT
CDR3aa: CASSPLAGESTGELFF

v_gene: TRBV6-1
d_gene: NA
j_gene: TRBJ2-7
abundance: few
CDR3nt: TGTGCCAGTAAGAGGGACTACGAGCAGTACTTC
CDR3aa: CASKRDYEQYF

v_gene: TRBV7-2
d_gene: NA
j_gene: TRBJ2-4
abundance: few
CDR3nt: TGTGCCAGCAGCTTAGGCGGGGAAGGAAACATTCAGTACTTC
CDR3aa: CASSLGGEGNIQYF

v_gene: TRBV7-9
d_gene: TRBD1
j_gene: TRBJ2-1
abundance: NA
CDR3nt: TGTGCCAGCACCCTGACAGGGGGTACCTACAATGAGCAGTTCTTC
CDR3aa: CASTLTGGTYNEQFF

v_gene: TRBV25-1
d_gene: NA
j_gene: TRBJ1-6
abundance: NA
CDR3nt: TGTGCCAGCAGTGCGGATGCTCGGGCCCCCGGTTGGGGATCACCCCTCTACTTT
CDR3aa: CASSADARAPGWGSPLYF

v_gene: TRBV5-5
d_gene: NA
j_gene: TRBJ2-7
abundance: few
CDR3nt: TGTGCCAGCAGCTTGGCCTTCCCGACGGTCGACGAGCAGTACTTC
CDR3aa: CASSLAFPTVDEQYF

v_gene: TRBV6-1
d_gene: NA
j_gene: TRBJ2-3
abundance: NA
CDR3nt: TGTGCCACGACCAAAAGAGCATACACAGATACGCAGTATTTT
CDR3aa: CATTKRAYTDTQYF

v_gene: TRBV20-1
d_gene: NA
j_gene: TRBJ1-6
abundance: few
CDR3nt: TGCAGTGCACCCGGGACTGGGAGTTCACCCCTCCACTTT
CDR3aa: CSAPGTGSSPLHF

v_gene: TRBV7-2
d_gene: NA
j_gene: TRBJ2-7
abundance: NA
CDR3nt: TGTGCCAGCGGCTTGGGGGGAGTTTGGTACGAGCAGTACTTC
CDR3aa: CASGLGGVWYEQYF

v_gene: TRBV4-2
d_gene: TRBD2
j_gene: TRBJ2-1
abundance: NA
CDR3nt: TGTGCCAGCAGCCAACCTGGGACTAGCGGGAGATCCAATGAGCAGTTCTTC
CDR3aa: CASSQPGTSGRSNEQFF

v_gene: TRBV5-4
d_gene: NA
j_gene: TRBJ2-3
abundance: NA
CDR3nt: TGTGCCAGCAGCTTTAACTACCAATACACAGATACGCAGTATTTT
CDR3aa: CASSFNYQYTDTQYF

v_gene: TRBV21-1
d_gene: NA
j_gene: TRBJ1-2
abundance: few
CDR3nt: TGTGCCAGCAGCAAAGTTAAGGAATTGACGAGAGGCTACACCTTC
CDR3aa: CASSKVKELTRGYTF

v_gene: TRBV5-1
d_gene: TRBD1
j_gene: TRBJ2-7
abundance: NA
CDR3nt: TGCGCCAGCAGCACCGGACAGGGAGGACCGGACGAGCAGTACTTC
CDR3aa: CASSTGQGGPDEQYF

v_gene: TRBV5-1
d_gene: NA
j_gene: TRBJ1-5
abundance: NA
CDR3nt: TGCGCCAGCAGTGAGGGGCCCGGCAATCAGCCCCAGCATTTT
CDR3aa: CASSEGPGNQPQHF

v_gene: TRBV24-1
d_gene: TRBD2
j_gene: TRBJ2-7
abundance: few
CDR3nt: TGTGCCACCAGTGCCCGGGGGGATGCCTACGAGCAGTACTTC
CDR3aa: CATSARGDAYEQYF

v_gene: TRBV18
d_gene: NA
j_gene: TRBJ2-1
abundance: NA
CDR3nt: TGTGCCAGCTCACTTTGGTCCGGGGACTACAATGAGCAGTTCTTC
CDR3aa: CASSLWSGDYNEQFF

v_gene: TRBV5-1
d_gene: NA
j_gene: TRBJ2-7
abundance: few
CDR3nt: TGCGCCAGCAGCTTGGTGGGGGCTGAGGACGAGCAGTACTTC
CDR3aa: CASSLVGAEDEQYF

v_gene: TRBV6-2/TRBV6-3
d_gene: TRBD1
j_gene: TRBJ2-7
abundance: NA
CDR3nt: TGTGCCAGCAGACGACCGGGACAGGGGACCTACGAGCAGTACTTC
CDR3aa: CASRRPGQGTYEQYF

v_gene: TRBV7-6
d_gene: TRBD2
j_gene: TRBJ2-5
abundance: few
CDR3nt: TGTGCCAGCAGCTTAGCGATTGGCGGGGGCCAAGAGACCCAGTACTTC
CDR3aa: CASSLAIGGGQETQYF

v_gene: TRBV7-3
d_gene: NA
j_gene: TRBJ2-3
abundance: few
CDR3nt: TGTGCCAGCAGCCTACTAGGGGATACGCAGTATTTT
CDR3aa: CASSLLGDTQYF

v_gene: TRBV28
d_gene: TRBD2
j_gene: TRBJ2-7
abundance: NA
CDR3nt: TGTGCCAGCAGGGGAGCGGGAGGACCCGAGTACTTC
CDR3aa: CASRGAGGPEYF

v_gene: TRBV20-1
d_gene: NA
j_gene: TRBJ2-3
abundance: NA
CDR3nt: TGCAGTGTAGACGGGAGCTTGAATACGCAGTATTTT
CDR3aa: CSVDGSLNTQYF

v_gene: TRBV6-2/TRBV6-3
d_gene: TRBD1
j_gene: TRBJ2-5
abundance: few
CDR3nt: TGTGCCAGCAGAATCACAGGGGTCCAAGAGACCCAGTACTTC
CDR3aa: CASRITGVQETQYF

v_gene: TRBV6-1
d_gene: NA
j_gene: TRBJ1-1
abundance: few
CDR3nt: TGTGCCAGCAATAGGGGGGTGAACACTGAAGCTTTCTTT
CDR3aa: CASNRGVNTEAFF

v_gene: TRBV5-8
d_gene: NA
j_gene: TRBJ2-6
abundance: NA
CDR3nt: TGTGCCAGCAGCCGCCACAGTATTCTCTCTGGTGGGGCCAACGTCCTGACTTTC
CDR3aa: CASSRHSILSGGANVLTF

v_gene: TRBV11-2
d_gene: TRBD2
j_gene: TRBJ2-7
abundance: NA
CDR3nt: TGTGCCAGCAGCCGTTCGGTGGGGGGGATCCCCTACGAGCAGTACTTC
CDR3aa: CASSRSVGGIPYEQYF